This TCR beta chain is drawn from a study of shared clonotypes between healthy human individuals. Across the whole study: Researchers drew samples from a couple of women and a few men aged 18 to 49.

The protocol was immunoSEQ multiplex PCR, while the TCRdb copy is restricted to in-frame clones and leaves out a portion. This table holds around 2.1 million clones, 95% found once. Naive CD45RA+ and memory CD45RA-negative subsets were split from CD4+ cells. CDR3 length equals 14 residues. V was trimmed by 2 bases and J by 1 base, leaving 8 bases between them. Germline V gives CDR1 SNHLY, CDR2 FYNNEI. The sequencing sample was made of naive CD4+ T cells sorted from blood. Subset: CD45RA+ positively selected. This clonotype was sampled from a man younger than 30 in good health. The chain recombines TRBV2 with TRBJ2-5, with unresolved D. In nucleotides, the CDR3 is TGTGCCAGCAGTGAACCGCAGGTCCAAGAGACCCAGTACTTC. Protein product: CASSEPQVQETQYF.